This T cell receptor (beta chain) was identified in a study of shared clonotypes between healthy human individuals (dated by TCRdb to about 2020). Turning to the overall study: Two women and a few men aged 18 to 49 years were included in the cohort. Each donor's leukapheresis produced roughly between roughly 0.9 and 9 billion PBMCs. To increase sequencing depth and limit assay-specific biases, TCR repertoire library preparation and sequencing were carried out by different laboratories using diverse techniques. To estimate repertoire size and how much clonotypes are shared between individuals, the study performed deep sequencing of blood TCR repertoires from about 5 healthy adults. For each donor, CD4 naive and CD4 memory were each run on three plates, CD8 naive on two plates, and CD8 memory on one plate.

TCR CDR3 regions were amplified from genomic DNA by multiplex PCR using the deep immunoSEQ assay. Extracted genomic DNA from each cell subset was spread evenly across all wells of several immunoSEQ 96-well plates, with each plate serving as a replicate. For sorted subsets, each replicate PCR was loaded with about 0.2 ug genomic DNA, equivalent to 25,000 to 35,000 T cell genomes. The purified libraries were quantified using a Qubit 3.0 fluorometer, sized with a Bioanalyzer 2100, and then quantified again using the KAPA Library Quantification kit. Every immunoSEQ 96-well plate was sequenced on a separate single-read 150-cycle Illumina NextSeq 550 flow cell. Regarding the original processing steps: Because only junctional sequences without quality scores were contained in the immunoSEQ output, filtering matching that applied to full-length reads could not be performed. To assign V/J genes and CDR3, sequences were annotated against IMGT germline references using PyIR, a Python wrapper for IgBLAST v1.9. Reads were filtered out if the reads had weak V/J assignments (E-value above 1e-6), no CDR3, stop codons, out-of-frame junctions, or ambiguous translated residues. V3J clonotypes were defined as sequences sharing an identical inferred V gene, J gene, and CDR3 amino acid sequence. To compute the percentage overlap between repertoires, the number of shared unique clonotypes was divided by the size of the smaller repertoire. RTK rarefaction, the Chao1 estimator, and Recon v2.1 estimates of unobserved clonotypes were used to assess repertoire richness. For all TCRbeta clonotypes obtained by the gDNA method from a few donors, generation probabilities were computed with OLGA. In its TCRdb copy, this immuneACCESS table keeps in-frame sequences only and misses some clones. Where compared with another copy, unresolved V genes explain less than half of these, and the others have no known cause. That table gives V, J and clone size, and the DNA gave D and trimming. In this sample the table shows under 2.5 million clones, 85% to 95% of which occur a single time. The ten largest clones represent approximately 0.4% of the sample.

The germline V gene gives CDR1 as MNHNS and CDR2 as SASEGT. The cysteine opens and the phenylalanine closes a CDR3 of 14 amino acids. CDR3 DNA only is kept here, 42 bases in frame from base 1. V and J lose 0 bases and 9 bases, and a span of 13 bases separates them. Donors were healthy HIV-negative adults with no recently reported acute infections or vaccinations. All donors were Caucasian adults living in Nashville, Tennessee, USA. Magnetic negative selection was used to enrich CD4+ T cells, after which naive cells were positively selected on CD45RA and the negative fraction became the memory subset. After blood collection by leukapheresis, PBMCs were isolated using Ficoll-Histopaque density gradient centrifugation and then cryopreserved in the vapor phase of liquid nitrogen. Analytical flow cytometry was used to check the purity and quantity of every magnetically sorted T cell population. Each sorted fraction had its genomic DNA isolated and then quantified by UV absorbance on a Nanodrop 2000c.

Broad study findings and their caveats: Across a few donors, about 5.2% of naive CD4, roughly 3.3% of naive CD8, around 2.1% of memory CD4, and approximately 0.4% of memory CD8 clonotypes were shared. Sampling was restricted to blood, and TCR repertoires in tissues likely differ from the TCR repertoires found in blood. Because the study included a small number of donors, the genetic and exposure-history diversity represented was limited. Pairwise subsampling led to the expectation that sequencing depth would affect the degree of clonotype sharing among donors. Naive subsets generally had larger estimated clonotype richness than memory subsets did. Compared with non-shared clonotypes, the clonotypes found in all four sorted-subset donors had higher generation probabilities. Incomplete sequencing was indicated by rarefaction of sorted-subset datasets, despite the large sequencing depth.

This clone was picked up one time. Its target antigen remains unknown. No base quality values were provided; no much bigger clone lies one nucleotide off. The receptor comes from a man between 18 and 29 years old in good health. Some clones in this sample may be carry-over from other donors' samples. The sample comprised naive CD4+ T cells from PBMCs. Taken with the paper, the label for cell subset or site translates to: CD45RA+ positively selected. The rearrangement joined TRBV6-1 to TRBJ2-3; the D gene identity is not certain. The DNA sequence is given as TGTGCCAGCAGTGAAGCGCGAAGGCCCCAAACGCAGTATTTT. This encodes CASSEARRPQTQYF.